The 8 T cell receptor beta chains below were found in one sample sequenced in a study of T cell responses to AZD1222 COVID-19 vaccine. Profiling relied on immunoSEQ multiplex PCR, and the TCRdb table lists in-frame clones only, not all of them. This table holds about 150,000 clones, roughly 85% found once. The sequenced sample was peripheral blood, obtained 28 days after the second dose of the MenACWY control vaccine. These TCRs come from an adult who received the MenACWY meningococcal vaccine as a control.

This sequence joins TRBV9 and TRBJ2-2, with D perhaps matching TRBD2 (7 bases). Trimming took 0 bases from V and 1 from J, leaving 19 bases between them. CDR1 SGDLS and CDR2 YYNGEE come from the germline V gene. The CDR3 has 19 amino acids. This CDR3 reads CASSVAPLVGGLNTGELFF. CDR3 coding DNA: TGTGCCAGCAGCGTAGCCCCTCTCGTGGGGGGGCTGAACACCGGGGAGCTGTTTTTT.

The genes are TRBV4-1 and TRBJ2-2; D gene unclear. The CDR3 has 16 amino acids. The V gene's germline CDR1 is MGHRA and CDR2 YSYEKL. Deletions cut 4 bases from V and 0 bases from J, with 12 bases between. CDR3 sequence: CASSRLGGANTGELFF. The CDR3 nucleotides are TGCGCCAGCAGCCGTTTAGGTGGCGCGAACACCGGGGAGCTGTTTTTT.

The rearrangement uses TRBV9 and TRBJ1-3; 7 nucleotides align to TRBD1. This CDR3 has 16 residues. V shed 3 bases and J 7 bases; nucleotides not matched to a gene: 13. CDR1 SGDLS and CDR2 YYNGEE come from the germline V gene. Written as DNA, the CDR3 is TGTGCCAGCAGCGAAGACATGAGGGGGCAATGGAACACCATATATTTT. Its translation: CASSEDMRGQWNTIYF.

CDR3 amino acids: CASSQGQGFNYGYTF. CDR3 coding DNA: TGTGCCAGCAGTCAAGGACAGGGTTTTAACTATGGCTACACCTTC. The rearrangement uses TRBV6-2 or TRBV6-3 and TRBJ1-2; 8 bases are shared with TRBD1. Trimming took 5 bases from V and 1 from J; bases not matched to a gene: 6. Germline CDR1 MNHEY, CDR2 SVGEGT. CDR3 length: 15 residues.

The rearrangement joins TRBV5-1 to TRBJ2-5, with 8 bases lining up with TRBD1. The V and J ends lost 5 bases and 5 bases, in that order; junction bases with no gene match: 5. The CDR3 covers 13 residues. The V gene's germline CDR1 is SGHRS and CDR2 YFSETQ. The CDR3 protein is CASRTGVGETQYF. CDR3 coding DNA: TGCGCCAGCAGGACAGGGGTTGGGGAGACCCAGTACTTC.

V and J are TRBV5-1 and TRBJ1-6; 8 nucleotides match TRBD1. Germline values: CDR1 SGHRS, CDR2 YFSETQ. J lost 8 bases, V lost 4 bases, and 5 bases had no gene match. CDR3 length: 14 amino acids. CDR3 sequence: CASSTTGVDSPLHF. CDR3 DNA: TGCGCCAGCAGCACGACAGGGGTGGATTCACCCCTCCACTTT.

In DNA, the CDR3 is TGTGCCAGTATGGGACTAGCCCTGTGGGATGAGCAGTTCTTC. Translated: CASMGLALWDEQFF. The J gene is TRBJ2-1, the V gene TRBV19; 9 bases fit TRBD2. Per germline, CDR1 LNHDA and CDR2 SQIVND (reference sequence). CDR3 length equals 14 residues. The J segment lost 8 bases and the V segment lost 7 bases, leaving 9 bases of the junction unmatched.

The chain employs TRBV6-6 and TRBJ2-3, with 8 bases that match TRBD2. The CDR3 has 14 residues. Germline-derived CDR1 and CDR2 are MNHNY and SVGAGI (reference sequence). With 5 bases clipped from V and 5 bases from J, the junction kept 6 bases outside the gene matches. The CDR3 DNA reads as TGTGCCAGCAGTGACGGACTAGCAAGAGATACGCAGTATTTT. This codes for CASSDGLARDTQYF.